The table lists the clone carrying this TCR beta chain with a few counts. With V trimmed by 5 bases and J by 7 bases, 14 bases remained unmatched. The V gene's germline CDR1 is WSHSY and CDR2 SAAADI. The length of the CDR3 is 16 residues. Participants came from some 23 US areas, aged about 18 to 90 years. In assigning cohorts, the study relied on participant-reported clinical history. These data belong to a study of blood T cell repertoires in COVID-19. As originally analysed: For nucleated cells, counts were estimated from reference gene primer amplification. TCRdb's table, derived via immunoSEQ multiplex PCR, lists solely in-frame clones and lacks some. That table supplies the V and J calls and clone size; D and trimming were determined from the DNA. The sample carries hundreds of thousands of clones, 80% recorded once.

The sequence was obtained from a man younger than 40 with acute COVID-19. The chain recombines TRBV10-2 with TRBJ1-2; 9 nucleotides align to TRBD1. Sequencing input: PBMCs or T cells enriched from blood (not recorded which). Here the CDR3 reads CASSLLSTGGLGGYTF. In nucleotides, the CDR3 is TGCGCCAGCAGTCTCCTTTCCACAGGGGGCTTGGGTGGCTACACCTTC.